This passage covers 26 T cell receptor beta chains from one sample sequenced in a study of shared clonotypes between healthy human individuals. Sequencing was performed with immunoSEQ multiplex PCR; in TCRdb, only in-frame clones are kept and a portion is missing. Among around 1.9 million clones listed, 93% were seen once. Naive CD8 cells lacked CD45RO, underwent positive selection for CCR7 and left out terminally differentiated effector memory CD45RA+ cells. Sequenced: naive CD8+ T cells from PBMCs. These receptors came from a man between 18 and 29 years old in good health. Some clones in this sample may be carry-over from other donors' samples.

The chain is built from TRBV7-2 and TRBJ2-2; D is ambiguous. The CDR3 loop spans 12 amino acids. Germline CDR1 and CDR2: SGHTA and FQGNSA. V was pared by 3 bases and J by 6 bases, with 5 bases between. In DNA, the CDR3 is TGTGCCAGCAGCTTGGGGTCCGGGGAGCTGTTTTTT. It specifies CASSLGSGELFF. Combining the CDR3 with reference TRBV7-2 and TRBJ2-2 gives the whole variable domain GAGVSQSPSNKVTEKGKDVELRCDPISGHTALYWYRQSLGQGLEFLIYFQGNSAPDKSGLPSDRFSAERTGGSVSTLTIQRTQQEDSAVYLCASSLGSGELFFGEGSRLTVL.

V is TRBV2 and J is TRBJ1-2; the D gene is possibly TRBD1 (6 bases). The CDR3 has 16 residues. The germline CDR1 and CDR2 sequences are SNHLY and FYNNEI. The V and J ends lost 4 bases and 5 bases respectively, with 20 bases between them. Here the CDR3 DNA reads TGTGCCAGCAGTGCTGAAAGACAAGGAGGACAGTATGGCTACACCTTC. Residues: CASSAERQGGQYGYTF.

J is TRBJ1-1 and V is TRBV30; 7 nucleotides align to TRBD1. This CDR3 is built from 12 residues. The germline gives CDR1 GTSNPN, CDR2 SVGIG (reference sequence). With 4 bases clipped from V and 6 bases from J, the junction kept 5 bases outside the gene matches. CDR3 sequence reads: CAWMTGLPEAFF. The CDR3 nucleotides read TGTGCCTGGATGACAGGGTTGCCTGAAGCTTTCTTT. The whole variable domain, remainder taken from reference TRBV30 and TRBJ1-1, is SQTIHQWPATLVQPVGSPLSLECTVEGTSNPNLYWYRQAAGRGLQLLFYSVGIGQISSEVPQNLSASRPQDRQFILSSKKLLLSDSGFYLCAWMTGLPEAFFGQGTRLTVV.

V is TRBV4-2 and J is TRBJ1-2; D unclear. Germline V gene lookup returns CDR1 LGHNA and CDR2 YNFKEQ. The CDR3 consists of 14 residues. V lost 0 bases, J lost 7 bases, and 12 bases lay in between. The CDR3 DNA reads TGTGCCAGCAGCCAAGATACGCGGATAGGTGGCTACACCTTC. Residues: CASSQDTRIGGYTF.

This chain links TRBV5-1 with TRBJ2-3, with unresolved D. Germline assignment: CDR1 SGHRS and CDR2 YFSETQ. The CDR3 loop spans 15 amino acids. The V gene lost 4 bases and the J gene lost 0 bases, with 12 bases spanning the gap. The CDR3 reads CASSQNGFSTDTQYF. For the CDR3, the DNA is TGCGCCAGCAGCCAAAACGGGTTTAGCACAGATACGCAGTATTTT.

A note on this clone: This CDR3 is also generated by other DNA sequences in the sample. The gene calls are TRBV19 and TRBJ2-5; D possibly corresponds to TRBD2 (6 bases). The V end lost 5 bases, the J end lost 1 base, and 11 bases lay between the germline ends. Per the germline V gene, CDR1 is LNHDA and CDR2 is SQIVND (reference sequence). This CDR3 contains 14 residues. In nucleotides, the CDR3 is TGTGCCAGTAGTCCACGGGGGTTCCAAGAGACCCAGTACTTC. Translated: CASSPRGFQETQYF.

For the CDR3, the DNA is TGTGCCAGCAGCAGCAGGGGGCGGGTCTTCGATGAGCAGTTCTTC. This codes for CASSSRGRVFDEQFF. V gene TRBV27 combines with J gene TRBJ2-1; TRBD1 matches at 8 bases. Trimming took 6 bases from V and 8 from J; bases not matched to a gene: 12. This CDR3 spans 15 amino acids. The germline V gene encodes CDR1 MNHEY and CDR2 SMNVEV (reference sequence).

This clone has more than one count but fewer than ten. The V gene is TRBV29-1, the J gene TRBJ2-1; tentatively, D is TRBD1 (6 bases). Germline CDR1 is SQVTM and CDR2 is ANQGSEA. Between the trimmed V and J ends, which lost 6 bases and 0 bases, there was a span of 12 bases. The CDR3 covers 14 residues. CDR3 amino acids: CSVWDTDSYNEQFF. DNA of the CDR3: TGCAGCGTATGGGACACCGACTCCTACAATGAGCAGTTCTTC.

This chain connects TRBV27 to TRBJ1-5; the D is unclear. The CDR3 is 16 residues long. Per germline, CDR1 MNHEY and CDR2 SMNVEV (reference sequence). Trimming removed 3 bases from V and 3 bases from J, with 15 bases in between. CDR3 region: CASSLIIPRNNQPQHF. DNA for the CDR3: TGTGCCAGCAGTTTGATCATCCCACGGAACAATCAGCCCCAGCATTTT.

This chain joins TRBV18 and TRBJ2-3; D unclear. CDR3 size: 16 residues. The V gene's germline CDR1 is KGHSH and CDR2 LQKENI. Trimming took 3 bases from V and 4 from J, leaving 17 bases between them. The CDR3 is CASSPGTGKGADTQYF. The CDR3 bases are TGTGCCAGCTCACCTGGCACGGGCAAGGGTGCAGATACGCAGTATTTT.

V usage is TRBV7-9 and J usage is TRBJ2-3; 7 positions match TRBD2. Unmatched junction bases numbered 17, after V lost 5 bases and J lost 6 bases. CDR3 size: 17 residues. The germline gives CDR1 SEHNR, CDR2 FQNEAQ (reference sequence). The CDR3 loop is CASSPLVGGGRRDTQYF. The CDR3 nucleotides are TGTGCCAGCAGCCCTCTGGTGGGAGGCGGGAGAAGGGATACGCAGTATTTT.

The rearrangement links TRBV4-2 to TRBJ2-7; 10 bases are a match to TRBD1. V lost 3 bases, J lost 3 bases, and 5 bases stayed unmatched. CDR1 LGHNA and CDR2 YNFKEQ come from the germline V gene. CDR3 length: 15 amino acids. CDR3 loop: CASSQGTGDLYEQYF. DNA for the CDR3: TGTGCCAGCAGCCAGGGGACAGGGGATCTCTACGAGCAGTACTTC.

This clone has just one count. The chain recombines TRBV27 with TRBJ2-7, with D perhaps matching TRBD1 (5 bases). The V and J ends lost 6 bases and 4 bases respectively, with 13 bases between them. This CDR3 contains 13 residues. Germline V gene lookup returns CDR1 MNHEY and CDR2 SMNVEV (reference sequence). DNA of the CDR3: TGTGCCAGCAGCCCCGACAGAATTTACGAGCAGTACTTC. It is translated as CASSPDRIYEQYF.

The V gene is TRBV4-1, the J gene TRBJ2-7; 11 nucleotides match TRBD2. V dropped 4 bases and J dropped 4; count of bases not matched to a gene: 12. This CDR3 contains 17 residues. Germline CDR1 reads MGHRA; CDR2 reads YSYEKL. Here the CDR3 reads CASSPRGGGTSGYEQYF. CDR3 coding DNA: TGCGCCAGCAGCCCGCGAGGGGGGGGGACTAGCGGTTACGAGCAGTACTTC.

CDR3 bases: TGTGCCAGCAGCCCCGAGGGAGTGGCCGGCTACGAGCAGTACTTC. Its protein product is CASSPEGVAGYEQYF. The chain links TRBV7-3 to TRBJ2-7, with D perhaps matching TRBD2 (5 bases). Germline CDR1 reads SGHTA; CDR2 reads FQGTGA. Trimming stripped 5 bases from V and 3 bases from J, with 17 bases between. CDR3 length equals 15 residues.

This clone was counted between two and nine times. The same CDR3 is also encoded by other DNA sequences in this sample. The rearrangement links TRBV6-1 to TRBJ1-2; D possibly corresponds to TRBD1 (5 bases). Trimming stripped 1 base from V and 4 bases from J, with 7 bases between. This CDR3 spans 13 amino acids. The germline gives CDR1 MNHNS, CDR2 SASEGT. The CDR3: CASSEGQGYGYTF. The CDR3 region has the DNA TGTGCCAGCAGTGAAGGGCAGGGCTATGGCTACACCTTC.

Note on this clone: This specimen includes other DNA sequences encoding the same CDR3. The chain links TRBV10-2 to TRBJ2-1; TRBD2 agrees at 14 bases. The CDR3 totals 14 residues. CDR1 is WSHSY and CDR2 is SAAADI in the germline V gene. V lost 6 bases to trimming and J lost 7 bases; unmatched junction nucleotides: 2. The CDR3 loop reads CASRGLAGDNEQFF. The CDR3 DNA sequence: TGCGCCAGCAGGGGACTAGCGGGAGATAATGAGCAGTTCTTC.

The CDR3 bases are TGCGCCAGCAGCTCACTAGCGGGAGGGTTCCACGAGCAGTACTTC. Translation gives CASSSLAGGFHEQYF. The chain carries TRBV5-1 and TRBJ2-7, with 13 bases identical to TRBD2. With V trimmed by 3 bases and J by 5 bases, 5 bases remained unmatched. The V gene's germline CDR1 is SGHRS and CDR2 YFSETQ. The CDR3 runs to 15 residues. The variable domain in full, with the rest retrieved from reference TRBV5-1 and TRBJ2-7, is KAGVTQTPRYLIKTRGQQVTLSCSPISGHRSVSWYQQTPGQGLQFLFEYFSETQRNKGNFPGRFSGRQFSNSRSEMNVSTLELGDSALYLCASSSLAGGFHEQYFGPGTRLTVT.

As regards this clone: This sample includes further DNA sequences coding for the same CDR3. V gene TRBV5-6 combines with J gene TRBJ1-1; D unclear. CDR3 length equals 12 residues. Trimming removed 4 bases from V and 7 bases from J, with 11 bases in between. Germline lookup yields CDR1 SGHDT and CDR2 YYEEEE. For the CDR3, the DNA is TGTGCCAGCAGCCTGGGTCGGGGTGAAGCTTTCTTT. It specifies CASSLGRGEAFF.

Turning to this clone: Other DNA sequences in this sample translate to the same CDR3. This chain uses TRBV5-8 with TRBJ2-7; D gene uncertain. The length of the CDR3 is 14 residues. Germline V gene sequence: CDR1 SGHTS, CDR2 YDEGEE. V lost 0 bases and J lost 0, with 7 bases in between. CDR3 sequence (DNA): TGTGCCAGCAGCTTGGGTCAGGACTCCTACGAGCAGTACTTC. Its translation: CASSLGQDSYEQYF. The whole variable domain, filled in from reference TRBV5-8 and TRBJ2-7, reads EAGVTQSPTHLIKTRGQQATLRCSPISGHTSVYWYQQALGLGLQFLLWYDEGEERNRGNFPPRFSGRQFPNYSSELNVNALELEDSALYLCASSLGQDSYEQYFGPGTRLTVT.

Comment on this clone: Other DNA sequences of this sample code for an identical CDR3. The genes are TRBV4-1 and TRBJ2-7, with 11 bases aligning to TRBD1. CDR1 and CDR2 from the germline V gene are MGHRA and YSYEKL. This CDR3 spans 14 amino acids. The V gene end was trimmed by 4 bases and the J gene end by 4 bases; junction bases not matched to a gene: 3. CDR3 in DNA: TGCGCCAGCAGCCGCGGACAGGGGGCATACGAGCAGTACTTC. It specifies CASSRGQGAYEQYF.

The CDR3 loop is CASSQDPDLQSGQYF. CDR3 DNA sequence: TGCGCCAGCAGCCAAGATCCCGACTTACAGAGTGGGCAGTACTTC. The chain couples TRBV4-3 to TRBJ2-7; D not certain. V gave up 0 bases and J gave up 9 bases, with 18 bases separating them. CDR3 length: 15 amino acids. Per the germline V gene, CDR1 is LGHNA and CDR2 is YSLEER.

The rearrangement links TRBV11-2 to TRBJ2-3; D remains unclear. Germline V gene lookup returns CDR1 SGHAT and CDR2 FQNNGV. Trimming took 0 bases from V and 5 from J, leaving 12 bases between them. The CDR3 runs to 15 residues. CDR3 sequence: CASSLDLGWRDTQYF. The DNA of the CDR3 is TGTGCCAGCAGCTTAGATCTCGGCTGGCGAGATACGCAGTATTTT.

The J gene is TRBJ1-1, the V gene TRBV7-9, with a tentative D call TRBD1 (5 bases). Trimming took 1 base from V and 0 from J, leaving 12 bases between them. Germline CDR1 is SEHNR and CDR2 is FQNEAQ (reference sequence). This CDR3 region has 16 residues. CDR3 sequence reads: CASSLVGASMNTEAFF. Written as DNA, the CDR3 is TGTGCCAGCAGCTTAGTTGGGGCTAGCATGAACACTGAAGCTTTCTTT.

The CDR3 region has the DNA TGTGCCAGCAGCTCGACAGGGGGCGCCGACACTGAAGCTTTCTTT. Its translation: CASSSTGGADTEAFF. The chain recombines TRBV11-2 with TRBJ1-1; 10 bases map to TRBD1. With 4 bases clipped from V and 3 bases from J, the junction kept 5 bases outside the gene matches. The CDR3 has 15 residues. Germline V lookup: CDR1 SGHAT, CDR2 FQNNGV.

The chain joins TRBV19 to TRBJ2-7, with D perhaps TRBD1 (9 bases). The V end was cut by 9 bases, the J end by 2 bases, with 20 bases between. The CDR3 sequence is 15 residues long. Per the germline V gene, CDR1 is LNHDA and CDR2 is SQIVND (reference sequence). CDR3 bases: TGTGCCAGCCGCTACGGGGGGGACAGGGCCTACGAGCAGTACTTC. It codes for CASRYGGDRAYEQYF.